The entry below describes one T cell receptor (beta chain). Its matching antigen is unknown. MiXCR, run by TCRdb on the 5' RACE reads, gives a single entry per CDR3 protein. The sample lists about 340,000 distinct CDR3 sequences, about 9.5% seen once, with more than 15% in the top ten. The entry originates in a study of T cells after yellow fever vaccination. Looking at the study overall: In the case of low-cell-number fractions, SMART-Seq v4 Ultra Low Input was used for preparation.

Broader study findings: A small proportion of clonotypes was detected in both the CD4 and CD8 compartments. A large majority of primary-vaccination clones showed up again after the booster (around 95% CD4, around 90% CD8).

The source material was PBMCs, sampled on the day of the first yellow fever vaccination. The TCR was taken from a man aged 18 to 35 who received the YFV17D yellow fever vaccine.

Here the CDR3 reads CASSFLPGGAGTDTQYF. The CDR3 region has the DNA TGTGCCAGCAGTTTTCTCCCCGGGGGGGCCGGCACAGATACGCAGTATTTT. The rearrangement uses TRBV28 and TRBJ2-3; TRBD2 matches at 8 bases. The CDR3 covers 17 residues. V shed 3 bases and J 1 base; nucleotides not matched to a gene: 9. The germline CDR1 and CDR2 sequences are MDHEN and SYDVKM.